This T cell receptor beta chain came from a study of beta chain features in type 1 diabetes. Study-wide findings and caveats: Sequencing from cDNA could over-represent high-TCR-expressing cells. Shorter TCRB CDR3s, moderately but significantly so, were found in Type 1 diabetes patients in all four CD4+ subsets. Patients with type 1 diabetes showed fewer VDJ junction insertions and more deletions. TCRB repertoires of naive, central memory and Treg cells appeared more similar among patients than among healthy donors.

V was clipped by 7 bases and J by 1 base; unmatched bases: 6. CDR3 length: 13 residues. CDR1 is SQVTM and CDR2 is ANQGSEA in the germline V gene. Expressed TCRB transcripts were sequenced because the entire RNA isolate underwent reverse transcription. Generated by immunoSEQ multiplex PCR, the TCRdb table keeps only in-frame clones and is missing some. The sample shows under 250,000 clones, roughly a tenth of them seen only once. This clone was counted a few times. Its cognate antigen is unknown. The J gene is TRBJ1-1, the V gene TRBV29-1, with 7 positions matching TRBD1. The sequencing input was central memory CD4+ T cells from blood. This TCR was sampled from a man between 18 and 29 years old in good health. The CDR3 nucleotides are TGCAGCGCTCAGACAGGGCGGAACACTGAAGCTTTCTTT. Translating it yields CSAQTGRNTEAFF.